The rows below give T cell receptor beta chains drawn from one sample of a study of a mutant IDH1 vaccine in newly diagnosed glioma. TCRdb's copy holds only in-frame clones and misses some; the assay was immunoSEQ multiplex PCR. The table has approximately 70,000 clones, roughly 85% seen once. The source material was PBMCs, sampled from a glioma patient treated with radiotherapy, temozolomide or both. Receptors originate from a man aged 25 to 40 with glioma. CDR3s include the opening cysteine and the closing phenylalanine or tryptophan. The D gene is left open where the match is weak. Clone size is shown for a subset of rows, as once, few, many or a class of expanded clone.

V,length,size,D,J,CDR3,DNA
TRBV5-6,14,once,.,TRBJ2-1,CASSLAGRYNEQFF,TGTGCCAGCAGCTTGGCCGGCAGGTACAATGAGCAGTTCTTC
TRBV5-6,11,.,.,TRBJ1-2,CASSFQYGYTF,TGTGCCAGCAGCTTTCAGTATGGCTACACCTTC
TRBV30,16,once,.,TRBJ1-5,CAWRRPGPGGDQPQHF,TGTGCCTGGAGGAGACCGGGCCCCGGGGGCGATCAGCCCCAGCATTTT
TRBV19,12,few,.,TRBJ2-1,CASSWQGGEQFF,TGTGCCAGTAGTTGGCAGGGAGGTGAGCAGTTCTTC
TRBV25-1,15,.,TRBD1,TRBJ2-1,CASSEWTKQGTEQFF,TGTGCCAGCAGTGAATGGACCAAACAGGGGACTGAGCAGTTCTTC
TRBV5-1,12,.,.,TRBJ2-2,CASSSEPGELFF,TGCGCCAGCAGCTCGGAGCCGGGGGAGCTGTTTTTT
TRBV5-1,13,once,.,TRBJ2-1,CASSLERYNEQFF,TGCGCCAGCAGCTTGGAGCGGTACAATGAGCAGTTCTTC
TRBV11-2,16,.,TRBD2,TRBJ2-5,CASSLGLAGGRETQYF,TGTGCCAGCAGCTTGGGACTAGCGGGGGGGAGGGAGACCCAGTACTTC
TRBV9,13,.,.,TRBJ1-2,CASSAGRFYGYTF,TGTGCCAGCAGCGCGGGGAGATTCTATGGCTACACCTTC
TRBV4-1,15,.,.,TRBJ2-7,CASSQPVQGSYEQYF,TGCGCCAGCAGCCAGCCTGTTCAGGGCTCCTACGAGCAGTACTTC
TRBV29-1,13,.,.,TRBJ1-5,CSVTEASNQPQHF,TGCAGCGTGACAGAAGCCTCTAATCAGCCCCAGCATTTT
TRBV7-2,13,.,.,TRBJ1-5,CASSRINNQPQHF,TGTGCCAGCAGCAGAATAAACAATCAGCCCCAGCATTTT
TRBV7-9,11,.,.,TRBJ2-7,CASSPGQGQYF,TGTGCCAGCAGCCCCGGGCAGGGCCAGTACTTC
TRBV9,17,.,.,TRBJ1-6,CASSVGSPRGYNSPLHF,TGTGCCAGCAGCGTAGGGTCCCCACGCGGTTATAATTCACCCCTCCACTTT
TRBV18,19,.,.,TRBJ1-5,CASSSGVRWGNYSNQPQHF,TGTGCCAGCTCCTCGGGAGTCCGATGGGGGAACTATAGCAATCAGCCCCAGCATTTT
TRBV10-1,13,few,.,TRBJ1-5,CASRAGPHQPQHF,TGCGCCAGCAGGGCCGGACCTCATCAGCCCCAGCATTTT
TRBV4-1,15,.,TRBD1,TRBJ1-2,CASSQDDRENYGYTF,TGCGCCAGCAGCCAAGACGACAGGGAAAACTATGGCTACACCTTC
TRBV5-6,15,once,.,TRBJ2-3,CASSLINRGTDTQYF,TGTGCCAGCAGCTTGATTAACAGGGGCACAGATACGCAGTATTTT
TRBV10-1,16,.,TRBD2,TRBJ2-3,CASSAAVAGGTDTQYF,TGCGCCAGCAGTGCGGCGGTAGCGGGAGGCACAGATACGCAGTATTTT
TRBV5-1,15,once,.,TRBJ1-2,CASSLRTETNYGYTF,TGCGCCAGCAGCTTGAGGACAGAGACTAACTATGGCTACACCTTC
TRBV5-1,12,.,.,TRBJ1-2,CASSLDPGYYTF,TGCGCCAGCAGCTTGGATCCGGGGTACTACACCTTC
TRBV10-3,17,.,.,TRBJ1-3,CAISESSPTHSGNTIYF,TGTGCCATCAGTGAGTCGAGCCCTACCCACTCTGGAAACACCATATATTTT
TRBV29-1,15,.,TRBD2,TRBJ2-1,CSVEGGTSGRDEQFF,TGCAGCGTTGAAGGAGGGACTAGCGGGAGGGATGAGCAGTTCTTC
TRBV10-1,13,.,TRBD1,TRBJ2-1,CASRGQAKNEQFF,TGCGCCAGCAGGGGACAGGCAAAGAATGAGCAGTTCTTC
TRBV5-6,17,.,.,TRBJ1-1,CASSLRHRTSLNTEAFF,TGTGCCAGCAGCTTGAGACATAGAACCAGCTTGAACACTGAAGCTTTCTTT
TRBV4-1,15,.,TRBD1,TRBJ2-3,CASTYGGQGIDTQYF,TGCGCCAGCACCTACGGAGGACAGGGAATAGATACGCAGTATTTT